The 10 T cell receptor beta chains in this list originate from one sample, sequenced in a study of monozygotic twins with inflammatory bowel disease. TCRdb reprocessed the 5' RACE reads; each CDR3 protein has one entry and no DNA is given. The ten most abundant clones cover more than 2% of a sample with about 420,000 distinct CDR3 sequences. Input material: blood. Every receptor here comes from a human donor with ulcerative colitis or Crohn's disease, or a healthy co-twin of an affected twin (not recorded which).

The chain couples TRBV15 to TRBJ1-6; TCRdb picks TRBD1, but there is no DNA to check that call. The CDR3 extends over 13 amino acids. In germline, CDR1 is LNHNV, CDR2 YYDKDF (reference sequence). CDR3 amino acids: CATSSRENSPLHF.

V gene TRBV5-1 combines with J gene TRBJ2-5; as DNA is missing, the TRBD1 call by TCRdb cannot be tested. CDR3 length: 16 residues. From germline, CDR1 is SGHRS and CDR2 YFSETQ. The CDR3 spells CASSLDPGQGVETQYF.

The chain employs TRBV24-1 and TRBJ2-3. Germline loops: CDR1 KGHDR, CDR2 SFDVKD. This CDR3 has 14 amino acids. The chain's CDR3 is CATSDFRNTDTQYF.

This chain links TRBV28 with TRBJ2-2; lacking DNA, the TRBD1 call made by TCRdb goes unchecked. CDR1 is MDHEN, CDR2 SYDVKM, per germline. CDR3 length: 14 amino acids. The CDR3 loop reads CASSWGPVTGELFF.

The CDR3 loop is CASSPPGNPARNTEAFF. V is TRBV18 and J is TRBJ1-1; TCRdb selects TRBD1, and the lack of DNA leaves this call unchecked. The CDR3 runs 17 residues. Germline V gene sequence: CDR1 KGHSH, CDR2 LQKENI.

This chain links TRBV4-3 with TRBJ1-2; TCRdb names TRBD1, which stays unverified in the absence of DNA. CDR1 LGHNA and CDR2 YSLEER come from the germline V gene. The CDR3 has 16 residues. This CDR3 is CASSQDSTGGGYGYTF.

This rearrangement joins TRBV10-2 to TRBJ2-7. Germline V gene lookup returns CDR1 WSHSY and CDR2 SAAADI. The length of the CDR3 is 12 residues. CDR3 in amino acids: CASWEGVGEQYF.

V is TRBV24-1 and J is TRBJ2-2; absent DNA, TCRdb's TRBD1 call cannot be checked. This CDR3 is built from 16 residues. CDR1 is KGHDR and CDR2 is SFDVKD in the germline V gene. The CDR3 spells CATSDFGAGNTGELFF.

This chain's CDR3 is CATSRDPSGNTIYF. The chain couples TRBV15 to TRBJ1-3. This CDR3 spans 14 amino acids. Per the germline V gene, CDR1 is LNHNV and CDR2 is YYDKDF (reference sequence).

The chain carries TRBV5-6 and TRBJ2-7; TCRdb proposes TRBD1, but this gene call is untestable without DNA. This CDR3 is built from 15 residues. Germline values: CDR1 SGHDT, CDR2 YYEEEE. CDR3 region: CASSLTIMGGDEQYF.